One and the same sample provided the 7 T cell receptor beta chains below, sequenced in a study of shared clonotypes between healthy human individuals. The method was immunoSEQ multiplex PCR; TCRdb's version includes in-frame clones alone and lacks a portion of them. The sample has some 2,000,000 clones; 85% to 95% are singletons. The specimen sequenced was naive CD4+ T cells sorted from blood. The sample's subset: CD45RA+ positively selected. The receptor set was obtained from a man younger than 35 in good health.

The rearrangement joins TRBV18 to TRBJ2-1, with 11 bases identical to TRBD2. This CDR3 has 16 amino acids. Germline V CDR1 and CDR2: KGHSH, LQKENI. V gave up 3 bases and J gave up 2 bases; unmatched junction bases: 3. CDR3 sequence (DNA): TGTGCCAGCTCACCCGGGACTAGCGGAGCCTACAATGAGCAGTTCTTC. Translated: CASSPGTSGAYNEQFF.

The CDR3 sequence: CAISAGSGAGTQYF. Here the CDR3 DNA reads TGTGCCATCAGTGCGGGTAGCGGGGCGGGGACCCAGTACTTC. V usage is TRBV10-3 and J usage is TRBJ2-5; 8 nucleotides align to TRBD2. V shed 4 bases and J 7 bases; nucleotides not matched to a gene: 8. This CDR3 is 14 amino acids long. CDR1 is ENHRY and CDR2 is SYGVKD in the germline V gene.

The chain carries TRBV4-3 and TRBJ2-1, with 8 bases fitting TRBD2. This CDR3 contains 16 residues. Trimming cost V 2 bases and J 4 bases; bases outside gene matches: 7. Germline V gene data show CDR1 as LGHNA and CDR2 as YSLEER. In DNA form, the CDR3 reads TGCGCCAGCAGCCAAACCGGGACTAGATTATACAATGAGCAGTTCTTC. It specifies CASSQTGTRLYNEQFF.

Of note for this clone: The sample has other DNA sequences that encode this CDR3 too. This rearrangement joins TRBV5-4 to TRBJ1-2; D perhaps matches TRBD1 (5 bases). The CDR3 consists of 13 residues. The V gene lost 1 base and the J gene lost 8 bases, with 12 bases spanning the gap. Germline V gene lookup returns CDR1 SGHNT and CDR2 YYREEE (reference sequence). CDR3 bases: TGTGCCAGCAGCTTGTTAGGCGGGGGAGGCTACACCTTC. It translates to CASSLLGGGGYTF.

The rearrangement uses TRBV29-1 and TRBJ1-6, with D possibly TRBD1 on 5 matching bases. This CDR3 has 13 residues. V was pared by 7 bases and J by 9 bases, with 16 bases between. Germline V gene sequence: CDR1 SQVTM, CDR2 ANQGSEA. The CDR3 DNA reads TGCAGCGCTTTAGACAGAGACGGTTCACCCCTCCACTTT. It encodes CSALDRDGSPLHF.

The chain employs TRBV9 and TRBJ2-2, with D perhaps matching TRBD1 (7 bases). Germline V gene lookup returns CDR1 SGDLS and CDR2 YYNGEE. Trimming pared 2 bases from V and 4 bases from J, leaving 12 bases between. The length of the CDR3 is 15 residues. The CDR3, as DNA: TGTGCCAGCAGCGTTCGACAGGGAGGCACCGGGGAGCTGTTTTTT. This translates into CASSVRQGGTGELFF.

This chain uses TRBV9 with TRBJ2-1; no clear D gene. CDR1 is SGDLS, CDR2 YYNGEE, per germline. Trimming cost V 0 bases and J 0 bases, with 10 bases left between them. The CDR3 is 16 amino acids. CDR3 amino acids: CASSVGLSSSYNEQFF. Here the CDR3 DNA reads TGTGCCAGCAGCGTAGGTCTCTCAAGCTCCTACAATGAGCAGTTCTTC.